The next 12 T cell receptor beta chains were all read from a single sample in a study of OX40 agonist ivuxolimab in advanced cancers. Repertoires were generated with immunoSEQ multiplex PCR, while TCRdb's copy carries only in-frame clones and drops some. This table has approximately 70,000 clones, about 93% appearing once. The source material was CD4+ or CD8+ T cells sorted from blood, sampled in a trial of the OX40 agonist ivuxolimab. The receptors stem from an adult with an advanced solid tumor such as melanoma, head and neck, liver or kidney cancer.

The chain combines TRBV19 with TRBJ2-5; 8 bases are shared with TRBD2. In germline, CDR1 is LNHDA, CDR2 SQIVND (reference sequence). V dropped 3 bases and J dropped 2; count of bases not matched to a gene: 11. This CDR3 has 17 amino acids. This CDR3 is CASSILLSLAGQETQYF. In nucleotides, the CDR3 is TGTGCCAGTAGTATCCTCTTAAGCCTAGCGGGTCAAGAGACCCAGTACTTC.

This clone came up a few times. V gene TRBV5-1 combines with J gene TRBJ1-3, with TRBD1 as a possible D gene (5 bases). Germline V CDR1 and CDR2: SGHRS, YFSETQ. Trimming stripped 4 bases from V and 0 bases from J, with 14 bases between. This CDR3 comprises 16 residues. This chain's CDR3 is CASSRSGDLSGNTIYF. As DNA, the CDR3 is TGCGCCAGCAGCCGTTCGGGGGACCTCTCTGGAAACACCATATATTTT.

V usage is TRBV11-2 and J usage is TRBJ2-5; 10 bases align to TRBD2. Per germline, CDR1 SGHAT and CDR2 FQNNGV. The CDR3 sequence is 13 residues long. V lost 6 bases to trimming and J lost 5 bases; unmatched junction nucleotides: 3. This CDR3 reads CASRFSGGETQYF. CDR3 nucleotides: TGTGCCAGCAGGTTTAGCGGGGGGGAGACCCAGTACTTC. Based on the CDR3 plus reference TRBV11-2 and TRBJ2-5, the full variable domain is EAGVAQSPRYKIIEKRQSVAFWCNPISGHATLYWYQQILGQGPKLLIQFQNNGVVDDSQLPKDRFSAERLKGVDSTLKIQPAKLEDSAVYLCASRFSGGETQYFGPGTRLLVL.

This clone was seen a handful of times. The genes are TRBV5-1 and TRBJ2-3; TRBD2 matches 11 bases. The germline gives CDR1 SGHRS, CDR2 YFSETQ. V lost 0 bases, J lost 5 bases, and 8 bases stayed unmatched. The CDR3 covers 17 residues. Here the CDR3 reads CASSLVLAGGSGDTQYF. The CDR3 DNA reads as TGCGCCAGCAGCTTGGTTCTAGCGGGAGGTTCCGGAGATACGCAGTATTTT.

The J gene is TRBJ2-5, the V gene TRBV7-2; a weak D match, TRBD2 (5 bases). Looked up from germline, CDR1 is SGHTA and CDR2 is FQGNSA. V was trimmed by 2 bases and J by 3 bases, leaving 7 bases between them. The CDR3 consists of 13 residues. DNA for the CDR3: TGTGCCAGCAGCTTAAGGCGGGAAGAGACCCAGTACTTC. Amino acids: CASSLRREETQYF.

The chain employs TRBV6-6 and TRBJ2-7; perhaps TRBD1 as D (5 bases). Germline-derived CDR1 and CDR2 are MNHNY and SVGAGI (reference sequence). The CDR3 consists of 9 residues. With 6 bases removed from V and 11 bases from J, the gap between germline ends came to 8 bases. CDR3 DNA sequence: TGTGCCAGCAGGGACACTAAGTACTTC. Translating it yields CASRDTKYF.

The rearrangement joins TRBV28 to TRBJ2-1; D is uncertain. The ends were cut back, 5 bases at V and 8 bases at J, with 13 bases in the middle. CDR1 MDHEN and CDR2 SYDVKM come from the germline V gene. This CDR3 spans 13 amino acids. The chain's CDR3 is CASSRPVGYEQFF. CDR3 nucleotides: TGTGCCAGCAGTCGACCCGTAGGCTATGAGCAGTTCTTC.

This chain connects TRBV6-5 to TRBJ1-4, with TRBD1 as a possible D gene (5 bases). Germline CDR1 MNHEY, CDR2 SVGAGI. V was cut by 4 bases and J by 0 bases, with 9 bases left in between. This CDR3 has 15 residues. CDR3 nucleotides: TGTGCCAGCAGTTTCCGGGGGGCAACTAATGAAAAACTGTTTTTT. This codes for CASSFRGATNEKLFF.

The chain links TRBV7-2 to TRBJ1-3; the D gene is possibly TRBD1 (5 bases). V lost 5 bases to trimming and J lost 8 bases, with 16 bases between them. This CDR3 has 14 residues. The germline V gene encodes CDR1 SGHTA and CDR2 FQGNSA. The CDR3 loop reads CASSEQGAGDTIYF. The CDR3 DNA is TGTGCCAGCAGCGAGCAGGGCGCTGGGGACACCATATATTTT.

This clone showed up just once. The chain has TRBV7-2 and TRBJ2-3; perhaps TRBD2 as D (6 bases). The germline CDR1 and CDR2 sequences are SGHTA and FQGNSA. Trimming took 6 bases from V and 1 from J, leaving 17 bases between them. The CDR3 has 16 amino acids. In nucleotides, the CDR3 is TGTGCCAGCAGACCTCCCGGGCGGGGTGGCACAGATACGCAGTATTTT. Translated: CASRPPGRGGTDTQYF.

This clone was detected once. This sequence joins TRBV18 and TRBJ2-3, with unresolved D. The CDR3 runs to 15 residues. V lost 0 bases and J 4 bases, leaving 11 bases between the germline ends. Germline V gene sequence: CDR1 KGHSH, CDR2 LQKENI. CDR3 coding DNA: TGTGCCAGCTCACCACCGATAACGGTGGCAGATACGCAGTATTTT. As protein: CASSPPITVADTQYF.

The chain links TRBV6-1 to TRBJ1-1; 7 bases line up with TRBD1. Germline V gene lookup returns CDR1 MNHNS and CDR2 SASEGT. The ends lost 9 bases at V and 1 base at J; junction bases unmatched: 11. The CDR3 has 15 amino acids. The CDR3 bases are TGTGCCAGTCGGACAGGAGATAGGGAGAACACTGAAGCTTTCTTT. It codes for CASRTGDRENTEAFF.